Listed below are T cell receptor beta chains from one sample, sequenced in a study of blood T cell repertoires in COVID-19. TCRdb's copy holds only in-frame clones and misses some; the assay was immunoSEQ multiplex PCR. The data contain about 330,000 clones, approximately 85% of them singletons. Sequencing input: peripheral blood. Receptors were obtained from a woman aged 45 to 65 with acute or convalescent COVID-19. Each CDR3 is given with its conserved first and last residue. Fields, in order: V gene, clone size, J gene, D gene, CDR3 protein, CDR3 DNA. The D gene is left open where the match is weak. Size is stated for part of the rows, as once, few or many counts, or as a class when the clone is expanded.

>TRBV4-2|-|TRBJ2-7|-
CASSQSARNEQYF
TGTGCCAGCAGCCAAAGCGCAAGAAACGAGCAGTACTTC
>TRBV2|-|TRBJ2-2|TRBD1
CASILQGEPGELFF
TGTGCCAGCATTTTACAGGGGGAGCCCGGGGAGCTGTTTTTT
>TRBV9|-|TRBJ2-1|-
CASSVRDSGGYNEQFF
TGTGCCAGCAGCGTCCGTGACAGTGGCGGTTACAATGAGCAGTTCTTC
>TRBV24-1|-|TRBJ2-1|TRBD1
CATSDSYRGLYNEQFF
TGTGCCACCAGTGACTCATACAGGGGGCTTTACAATGAGCAGTTCTTC
>TRBV7-3|-|TRBJ1-6|-
CELAGSPLHF
TGTGAGTTGGCGGGCTCACCCCTCCACTTT
>TRBV5-5|-|TRBJ2-2|-
CASTLRRYAGGELFF
TGTGCCAGCACCCTTAGACGGTACGCGGGCGGGGAGCTGTTTTTT
>TRBV27|-|TRBJ2-4|-
CASSFGREDIQYF
TGTGCCAGCAGTTTTGGCAGGGAAGACATTCAGTACTTC
>TRBV6-2/TRBV6-3|-|TRBJ2-7|TRBD2
CASSLGPSGTYEQYF
TGTGCCAGCAGTTTAGGGCCTAGCGGAACCTACGAGCAGTACTTC
>TRBV28|once|TRBJ1-1|-
CASSFVQVTTNTEAFF
TGTGCCAGCAGTTTTGTGCAGGTCACGACGAACACTGAAGCTTTCTTT
>TRBV3-1/TRBV3-2|-|TRBJ2-7|TRBD1
CASSPQGASQTYEQYF
TGTGCCAGCAGCCCCCAGGGGGCGTCCCAGACTTACGAGCAGTACTTC
>TRBV30|-|TRBJ2-1|TRBD1
CAWSRIGQGNEQFF
TGTGCCTGGAGTAGAATCGGACAGGGGAATGAGCAGTTCTTC
>TRBV27|-|TRBJ2-7|-
CASSLAKTYEQYF
TGTGCCAGCAGTTTAGCGAAGACCTACGAGCAGTACTTC
>TRBV18|-|TRBJ2-3|-
CASSPGAATDTQYF
TGTGCCAGCTCACCGGGGGCCGCCACAGATACGCAGTATTTT
>TRBV5-1|-|TRBJ2-3|-
CASSSLVRGTDTQYF
TGCGCCAGCAGCTCACTAGTTAGGGGCACAGATACGCAGTATTTT
>TRBV7-9|-|TRBJ2-3|TRBD2
CASSLDYPGGLAGPFTQYF
TGTGCCAGCAGCTTAGATTACCCGGGAGGACTAGCGGGTCCCTTTACGCAGTATTTT
>TRBV5-4|-|TRBJ2-1|-
CASSLGGDSYNEQFF
TGTGCCAGCAGCTTGGGGGGGGATTCCTACAATGAGCAGTTCTTC
>TRBV27|-|TRBJ2-1|-
CASSDYSSSYNEQFF
TGTGCCAGCAGTGACTACTCGAGCTCCTACAATGAGCAGTTCTTC
>TRBV3-1/TRBV3-2|-|TRBJ2-7|-
CASSQGAPFDEQYF
TGTGCCAGCAGCCAAGGAGCCCCATTTGACGAGCAGTACTTC
>TRBV27|-|TRBJ2-7|-
CASSLGRVQYEQYF
TGTGCCAGCAGTTTAGGCAGGGTACAGTACGAGCAGTACTTC
>TRBV2|-|TRBJ1-5|-
CASSDRGNQPQHF
TGTGCCAGCAGTGACCGGGGCAATCAGCCCCAGCATTTT
>TRBV7-9|-|TRBJ2-7|TRBD1
CASSTRTGSYEQYF
TGTGCCAGCAGCACTCGGACAGGCTCCTACGAGCAGTACTTC
>TRBV10-3|-|TRBJ1-6|TRBD1
CATRQGLNSPLHF
TGTGCCACGCGACAGGGGCTTAATTCACCCCTCCACTTT
>TRBV29-1|-|TRBJ2-6|-
CSVGPASSSGANVLTF
TGCAGCGTGGGGCCGGCCAGCTCCTCTGGGGCCAACGTCCTGACTTTC
>TRBV5-5|-|TRBJ1-6|TRBD1
CASSFTGADNSPLHF
TGTGCCAGCAGTTTTACAGGGGCGGACAATTCACCCCTCCACTTT
>TRBV6-6|-|TRBJ1-1|-
CASSRSIADTEAFF
TGTGCCAGCAGTCGTTCCATCGCGGACACTGAAGCTTTCTTT
>TRBV5-4|few|TRBJ1-1|-
CASSSPGTPNTEAFF
TGTGCCAGCAGCTCCCCCGGGACACCGAACACTGAAGCTTTCTTT
>TRBV4-1|-|TRBJ1-1|-
CASSQDPTGYTEAFF
TGCGCCAGCAGCCAAGATCCGACCGGGTACACTGAAGCTTTCTTT
>TRBV7-6|-|TRBJ1-1|-
CASSLVSGNTEAFF
TGTGCCAGCAGCTTAGTTTCGGGAAACACTGAAGCTTTCTTT
>TRBV27|-|TRBJ1-2|TRBD1
CASSLGQGWDGYTF
TGTGCCAGCAGTTTGGGACAGGGGTGGGATGGCTACACCTTC
>TRBV4-1|-|TRBJ2-2|-
CASSHGQGPAGELFF
TGCGCCAGCAGCCATGGGCAGGGGCCGGCCGGGGAGCTGTTTTTT
>TRBV4-1|once|TRBJ2-3|TRBD1
CASSLVTGGLRTDTQYF
TGCGCCAGCAGCCTCGTCACAGGGGGGTTACGGACAGATACGCAGTATTTT
>TRBV13|-|TRBJ1-2|TRBD1
CASSENRGRFLSFAKYCGYTF
TGTGCCAGCAGCGAAAACAGGGGGCGCTTCCTAAGCTTTGCAAAATACTGCGGCTACACCTTC
>TRBV15|-|TRBJ2-1|TRBD2
CATSNGRGAGEQFF
TGTGCCACCAGCAATGGGAGGGGAGCGGGGGAGCAGTTCTTC
>TRBV7-2|-|TRBJ1-2|-
CASSPTTGDYGYTF
TGTGCCAGCAGCCCAACGACAGGAGACTATGGCTACACCTTC
>TRBV6-7|-|TRBJ2-7|TRBD1
CASSYSLTGTGYEQYF
TGTGCCAGCAGTTACTCCCTAACCGGGACAGGGTACGAGCAGTACTTC
>TRBV5-1|-|TRBJ2-3|-
CASSFSVGGGVDTQYF
TGCGCCAGCAGCTTCTCGGTAGGCGGCGGAGTAGATACGCAGTATTTT
>TRBV13|-|TRBJ2-4|-
CASSSRGGTGQNIQYF
TGTGCCAGCAGCTCCCGGGGGGGGACAGGGCAAAACATTCAGTACTTC
>TRBV6-5|few|TRBJ1-5|TRBD1
CASRPDRASNQPQHF
TGTGCCAGCAGACCCGACAGGGCGAGCAATCAGCCCCAGCATTTT
>TRBV5-4|few|TRBJ2-7|-
CASSLPGQREQYF
TGTGCCAGCAGCTTGCCCGGACAGAGAGAGCAGTACTTC
>TRBV7-8|-|TRBJ2-2|TRBD2
CASSLVIRTSARRELFF
TGTGCCAGCAGCTTAGTGATCAGGACTAGCGCTCGCAGGGAGCTGTTTTTT